These 19 T cell receptor beta chains were all obtained from the same sample, sequenced in a study of T-cell reconstitution after alpha-beta-depleted transplantation in children. The authors prepared the TCRbeta library with unique molecular identifiers. TCRdb re-called the PCR reads with MiXCR, one entry per CDR3 protein. The data show hundreds of thousands of distinct CDR3 sequences, about a tenth seen once. This specimen was PBMCs from the stem cell graft donor, taken from the stem cell graft. The receptors shown here come from a human donor who donated a stem cell graft to a child with SCID.

The rearrangement links TRBV7-2 to TRBJ2-3; 10 bases match TRBD1. The V gene's germline CDR1 is SGHTA and CDR2 FQGNSA. The CDR3 spans 13 residues. V was pared by 6 bases and J by 6 bases, with 3 bases of the junction left unmatched. The CDR3 nucleotides read TGTGCCAGCAGGGGGACAGGGGAGGATACGCAGTATTTT. Translating gives CASRGTGEDTQYF.

This clonotype was detected a few times. The chain links TRBV6-2 or TRBV6-3 to TRBJ2-7, with 7 bases that match TRBD1. CDR3 size: 14 residues. V shed 5 bases and J 2 bases; nucleotides not matched to a gene: 6. Germline assignment: CDR1 MNHEY and CDR2 SVGEGT. Here the CDR3 DNA reads TGTGCCAGCAGTAACGGACAGGCCACCTACGAGCAGTACTTC. It is translated as CASSNGQATYEQYF.

This clonotype was found a few times. The rearrangement uses TRBV6-5 and TRBJ1-1, with 8 bases that match TRBD1. The trim removed 2 bases at V and 1 base at J, leaving 9 bases unmatched. The CDR3 totals 17 residues. Germline lookup yields CDR1 MNHEY and CDR2 SVGAGI. CDR3 region: CASSYPRQGAANTEAFF. The CDR3 DNA reads as TGTGCCAGCAGTTACCCGCGGCAGGGGGCGGCGAACACTGAAGCTTTCTTT.

The chain recombines TRBV27 with TRBJ2-7; the D gene could be TRBD1 or TRBD2 (5 bases each). Per germline, CDR1 MNHEY and CDR2 SMNVEV (reference sequence). This CDR3 is 14 amino acids long. V was shortened by 7 bases and J by 2 bases, with 15 bases between the two germline ends. The CDR3 is CASTLRGGTYEQYF. CDR3 bases: TGTGCCAGCACCCTCCGGGGCGGAACCTACGAGCAGTACTTC.

This chain joins TRBV18 and TRBJ2-7; 8 nucleotides agree with TRBD1. The CDR3 is 14 amino acids. Germline CDR1 KGHSH, CDR2 LQKENI. Losses at the gene ends were 5 bases for V and 6 bases for J; bases not matched to a gene: 9. This CDR3 is CASSTNQQGGEQYF. CDR3 DNA: TGTGCCAGCTCAACGAACCAACAGGGGGGCGAGCAGTACTTC.

This clonotype was picked up a small number of times. This rearrangement joins TRBV3-1 to TRBJ2-7, with no clear D. The V end was cut by 4 bases, the J end by 0 bases, with 13 bases between. Germline V lookup: CDR1 LGHDT, CDR2 YNNKEL (reference sequence). CDR3 length: 15 amino acids. CDR3 sequence (DNA): TGTGCCAGCAGCCTCTACAGATCTTACTCCTACGAGCAGTACTTC. This translates into CASSLYRSYSYEQYF.

The chain is built from TRBV5-5 and TRBJ1-5; D is unclear. Trimming left V 0 bases short and J 0 bases short, with 10 bases between. The CDR3 extends over 16 amino acids. Germline lookup yields CDR1 SGHKS and CDR2 YYEKEE (reference sequence). In DNA form, the CDR3 reads TGTGCCAGCAGCTTGGGGGAAGAATATAGCAATCAGCCCCAGCATTTT. Translating gives CASSLGEEYSNQPQHF.

This chain joins TRBV25-1 and TRBJ1-5, with 7 positions matching TRBD1. V was pared by 6 bases and J by 4 bases, with 9 bases of the junction left unmatched. There are 15 residues in the CDR3. CDR1 MGHDK and CDR2 SYGVNS come from the germline V gene. CDR3 nucleotide sequence: TGTGCCAGCAGCGCGAGGGACAGAGATAATCAGCCCCAGCATTTT. This encodes CASSARDRDNQPQHF.

The chain carries TRBV29-1 and TRBJ2-7; the D gene is possibly TRBD2 (6 bases). Germline loops: CDR1 SQVTM, CDR2 ANQGSEA. V was trimmed by 4 bases and J by 0 bases, leaving 13 bases between them. The CDR3 runs to 14 residues. The CDR3 here is CSVGRDVPSYEQYF. For the CDR3, the DNA is TGCAGCGTTGGGCGGGACGTCCCCTCCTACGAGCAGTACTTC.

This clonotype was recorded a few times. This chain links TRBV20-1 with TRBJ2-7; 12 nucleotides match TRBD2. V was pared by 2 bases and J by 3 bases, with 11 bases of the junction left unmatched. CDR3 length: 17 residues. CDR1 is DFQATT, CDR2 SNEGSKA, per germline (reference sequence). CDR3 loop: CSARSLQTSGGIYEQYF. The DNA of the CDR3 is TGCAGTGCTAGATCCCTTCAGACTAGCGGGGGAATCTACGAGCAGTACTTC.

This clonotype was seen a few times. CDR3 nucleotides: TGCAGCGTTGTTTGGGGGGGCTATGAGCAGTTCTTC. Translating gives CSVVWGGYEQFF. This chain links TRBV29-1 with TRBJ2-1; TRBD2 might be the D (7 bases). Per germline, CDR1 SQVTM and CDR2 ANQGSEA. This CDR3 comprises 12 residues. Trimming pared 4 bases from V and 8 bases from J, leaving 12 bases between.

This clonotype was observed at least ten times. The chain uses TRBV12-3 or TRBV12-4 and TRBJ2-1, with TRBD2 matching 13 bases. V lost 3 bases and J lost 7; bases outside the gene matches: 3. The CDR3 is 15 amino acids. CDR3 amino acids: CASSFTSGGGNEQFF. DNA of the CDR3: TGTGCCAGCAGTTTTACTAGCGGGGGGGGGAATGAGCAGTTCTTC.

This clonotype was detected a few times. The gene calls are TRBV25-1 and TRBJ2-2; no reliable D call. V was cut by 4 bases and J by 9 bases, with 6 bases left in between. Germline V gives CDR1 MGHDK, CDR2 SYGVNS. The CDR3 runs to 11 residues. The CDR3, as DNA: TGTGCCAGCAGTGGCCCCCGGGAGCTGTTTTTT. This sequence encodes CASSGPRELFF.

This clonotype came up a few times. The rearrangement joins TRBV6-1 to TRBJ2-6, with a tentative D call TRBD2 (6 bases). Trimming stripped 7 bases from V and 2 bases from J, with 12 bases between. CDR3 size: 15 residues. Germline V lookup: CDR1 MNHNS, CDR2 SASEGT. In nucleotides, the CDR3 is TGTGCCAGCAAGCCAGCGGGCGCTGGGGCCAACGTCCTGACTTTC. Encoded protein: CASKPAGAGANVLTF.

This clonotype was counted at least ten times. The rearrangement links TRBV7-9 to TRBJ2-3, with D tentatively TRBD2 (5 bases). Trimming left V 6 bases short and J 2 bases short, with 15 bases between. In germline, CDR1 is SEHNR, CDR2 FQNEAQ (reference sequence). This CDR3 contains 15 residues. This chain's CDR3 is CASRSLDSSTDTQYF. The CDR3, as DNA: TGTGCCAGCAGATCACTGGACTCCTCCACAGATACGCAGTATTTT.

This chain uses TRBV5-1 with TRBJ2-2; 15 bases are shared with TRBD2. The CDR3 is made up of 18 amino acids. Germline V gives CDR1 SGHRS, CDR2 YFSETQ. V was pared by 3 bases and J by 1 base, with 4 bases of the junction left unmatched. CDR3 nucleotide sequence: TGCGCCAGCAGCTCGGGACTAGCGGGGGGCCAGAACACCGGGGAGCTGTTTTTT. Amino acids: CASSSGLAGGQNTGELFF.

The genes are TRBV7-2 and TRBJ2-3, with D possibly TRBD2 on 6 matching bases. V was cut by 1 base and J by 5 bases, with 13 bases left in between. CDR3 length: 15 residues. Germline CDR1 reads SGHTA; CDR2 reads FQGNSA. CDR3 protein: CASSLEGPSVDTQYF. The CDR3 DNA is TGTGCCAGCAGCTTAGAGGGTCCTAGCGTAGATACGCAGTATTTT.

This chain joins TRBV5-1 and TRBJ1-4; D may be TRBD1 (5 bases). The V gene's germline CDR1 is SGHRS and CDR2 YFSETQ. This CDR3 has 13 residues. V lost 4 bases and J lost 8, with 12 bases in between. This chain's CDR3 is CASSRDGREKLFF. The CDR3 DNA reads as TGCGCCAGCAGCCGGGACGGACGGGAAAAACTGTTTTTT.

In this sample, this clonotype turned up a few times. This chain's CDR3 is CSALRLAGSTDTQYF. CDR3 bases: TGCAGTGCTCTTAGACTAGCGGGGTCCACAGATACGCAGTATTTT. The J gene is TRBJ2-3, the V gene TRBV20-1; 11 bases are a match to TRBD2. The CDR3 is 15 residues long. V lost 5 bases to trimming and J lost 2 bases; unmatched junction nucleotides: 6. Germline loops: CDR1 DFQATT, CDR2 SNEGSKA (reference sequence).